Listed below are T cell receptor beta chains from one sample, sequenced in a study of CD8 T cells in Susac syndrome. TCRdb re-derived calls from the immunoSEQ multiplex PCR reads in MiXCR, one entry per CDR3 protein. The profile shows approximately 190,000 distinct CDR3 sequences, around 93% of them singletons. Source material: CD8+ T cells from PBMCs. These receptors originate from a human donor with Susac syndrome. CDR3s include the opening cysteine and the closing phenylalanine or tryptophan. A D gene is named only where the DNA matches it firmly. Not all rows give a size; the values are once, few, many and, for expanded clones, a class.

clone size,V gene,J gene,D gene,CDR3 DNA,CDR3 protein
once,TRBV30,TRBJ1-1,.,TGTGCCTGGGGATTTCGACCGGACACTGAAGCTTTCTTT,CAWGFRPDTEAFF
.,TRBV2,TRBJ2-7,.,TGTGCCAGCAGTGTAGGTCGGACCTCCTACGAGCAGTACTTC,CASSVGRTSYEQYF
.,TRBV7-9,TRBJ2-3,TRBD1,TGTGCCAGCAGCTTAGGGCGGGACAGGGACACAGATACGCAGTATTTT,CASSLGRDRDTDTQYF
.,TRBV28,TRBJ2-3,TRBD2,TGTGCCAGCAGTCCCCTGCGGGAGTGGGAAGATACGCAGTATTTT,CASSPLREWEDTQYF
.,TRBV28,TRBJ2-7,.,TGTGCCAGCGGCCGGAACGAGCAGTACTTC,CASGRNEQYF
.,TRBV4-1,TRBJ1-2,.,TGCGCCAGCAGCCAAGGTCCGGGGGTAGAGTATGGCTACACCTTC,CASSQGPGVEYGYTF
.,TRBV30,TRBJ2-1,TRBD1,TGTGCCCACAACCGGGACAGGGTCCATGAGCAGTTCTTC,CAHNRDRVHEQFF
.,TRBV29-1,TRBJ2-1,.,TGCAGCGGTCTTCGGGGATCGTCCTACAATGAGCAGTTCTTC,CSGLRGSSYNEQFF
.,TRBV20-1,TRBJ2-1,.,TGCAGTGCTAGAGATACAGGGCTAAGCTCCTACAATGAGCAGTTCTTC,CSARDTGLSSYNEQFF
.,TRBV9,TRBJ2-5,.,TGTGCCAGCAGCGTAGGGGCTAGCCAAGAGACCCAGTACTTC,CASSVGASQETQYF
once,TRBV19,TRBJ2-7,TRBD1,TGTGCCAGTAGTATAGATTGGGACAGCTCCTACGAGCAGTACTTC,CASSIDWDSSYEQYF
.,TRBV5-6,TRBJ2-2,.,TGTGCCAGCAGCTTGTCACCACGGGATGGAGAGGAGCTGTTTTTT,CASSLSPRDGEELFF
.,TRBV12-3/TRBV12-4,TRBJ2-2,.,TGTGCCAGCAGCAACTGGGGCACCGGGGAGCTGTTTTTT,CASSNWGTGELFF
.,TRBV27,TRBJ2-1,TRBD2,TGTGCCAGCAAGGCAGTAGCGGGAGGTGGTAATGAGCAGTTCTTC,CASKAVAGGGNEQFF
.,TRBV20-1,TRBJ2-1,.,TGCAGTGCTAGACCGTTCTCATACGGTTACAATGAGCAGTTCTTC,CSARPFSYGYNEQFF
.,TRBV7-3,TRBJ2-7,TRBD1,TGTGCCAGCAGCTTAGCCGGGACAGGGACACACTACGAGCAGTACTTC,CASSLAGTGTHYEQYF
.,TRBV7-2,TRBJ1-5,.,TGTGCCAGCAGCTTAGGACAAGTAAGAAATCAGCCCCAGCATTTT,CASSLGQVRNQPQHF
.,TRBV7-9,TRBJ2-1,TRBD2,TGTGCCAGCAACCTAAGCGGGAGGGGGCCGTTCTTC,CASNLSGRGPFF
.,TRBV5-4,TRBJ2-1,.,TGTGCCAGCAGCCCTAGCAGGGGCAGCTCCTACAATGAGCAGTTCTTC,CASSPSRGSSYNEQFF
.,TRBV4-1,TRBJ2-1,TRBD2,TGCGCCAGCAGCCAAGATGGTAGCGGGGGGGCCGCTGAGCAGTTCTTC,CASSQDGSGGAAEQFF
.,TRBV27,TRBJ1-2,.,TGTGCCAGCAGTTTTGCAGTCTCGGATGGCTACACCTTC,CASSFAVSDGYTF
.,TRBV7-9,TRBJ2-1,TRBD2,TGTGCCAGCAGCTTCAAGGGAGGGCGCGATGAGCAGTTCTTC,CASSFKGGRDEQFF
.,TRBV9,TRBJ1-5,.,TGTGCCAGCAGTGAAGGGGGTAGCAATCAGCCCCAGCATTTT,CASSEGGSNQPQHF
.,TRBV29-1,TRBJ2-1,TRBD2,TGCAGCGTTGAAGATTCCCCGGGACTAGCTGCCAATGAGCAGTTCTTC,CSVEDSPGLAANEQFF
.,TRBV19,TRBJ2-1,.,TGTGCCAGTAGTATAGGCAGGGGCAATGAGCAGTTCTTC,CASSIGRGNEQFF
once,TRBV11-2,TRBJ2-2,.,TGTGCCAGCCTGGGACGGAACACCGGGGAGCTGTTTTTT,CASLGRNTGELFF
.,TRBV5-6,TRBJ2-1,.,TGTGCCAGCAGCTTGGGTGCGGGAAACGAGCAGTTCTTC,CASSLGAGNEQFF
.,TRBV24-1,TRBJ2-2,.,TGTGCCACCAGTGGCATAACAGGGTCGAACACCGGGGAGCTGTTTTTT,CATSGITGSNTGELFF
once,TRBV20-1,TRBJ2-1,.,TGCAGTGCTTACTCCGGGGGAGACAATGAGCAGTTCTTC,CSAYSGGDNEQFF